This T cell receptor beta chain was captured by sequencing in a study of early stage breast cancer tumors. The germline gives CDR1 MNHNS, CDR2 SASEGT. The CDR3 runs to 14 residues. The J segment lost 1 base and the V segment lost 4 bases, leaving 3 bases of the junction unmatched. The method was immunoSEQ multiplex PCR; TCRdb's version includes in-frame clones alone and lacks a portion of them. Among 50,000 to 65,000 clones listed, 70% to 80% were seen once. The source material was blood. The rearrangement joins TRBV6-1 to TRBJ2-5; TRBD2 matches 7 bases. This TCR was sampled from a person between 30 and 45 years old with breast cancer. The CDR3 region has the DNA TGTGCCAGCAGTGGGCTAGCGGTCCAAGAGACCCAGTACTTC. Translating it yields CASSGLAVQETQYF.